This TCR beta chain was sequenced during a study of T cells in Graves' hyperthyroidism and ophthalmopathy. Study-level points and caveats: Ophthalmopathy cases were set apart from stable hyperthyroidism by a 13 V-J model.

Trimming pared 0 bases from V and 10 bases from J, leaving 14 bases between. CDR3 length: 15 residues. Germline V lookup: CDR1 SGHRS, CDR2 YFSETQ. Amplification of TCR beta CDR3 regions used RNA as the template. The TCR CDR3 first-round RT-PCR relied on the HTBI primer set. TCRdb itself ran the multiplex PCR reads through MiXCR, one entry per CDR3 protein. The data hold about half a million distinct CDR3 sequences, with approximately 20% observed a single time. This clonotype occurred many times. Its specificity is unknown. The sequenced sample consisted of blood. J is TRBJ1-6 and V is TRBV5-1; D perhaps matches TRBD1 (5 bases). This sequence was found in a man in his forties or fifties with Graves' ophthalmopathy. CDR3 nucleotide sequence: TGCGCCAGCAGCTTGGAAGGCAGGGAGCAATCACCCCTCCACTTT. This gives the protein CASSLEGREQSPLHF.